Listed below are T cell receptor beta chains from one sample, sequenced in a study of cytomegalovirus exposure and HLA in healthy donors. Method: immunoSEQ multiplex PCR; TCRdb's copy keeps in-frame clones and lacks some. This sample has some 150,000 clones, with 82% found just once. Input material: PBMCs. The receptors were sampled from a man between 18 and 29 years old in good health and CMV-seropositive. Both conserved end residues are part of each CDR3. The D gene is left open where the match is weak. Size values are once, few and many counts, or a class for expanded clones, and some rows have none.

clone_size j_call d_call v_call cdr3_aa cdr3_nt
NA TRBJ2-1 NA TRBV7-9 CASSLPFVNEQFF TGTGCCAGCAGCTTACCCTTTGTGAATGAGCAGTTCTTC
NA TRBJ2-1 TRBD2 TRBV18 CASRGTSSHEQFF TGTGCCAGCCGCGGGACTAGCAGCCATGAGCAGTTCTTC
NA TRBJ1-1 NA TRBV4-1 CASSDGQGSTEAFF TGCGCCAGCAGCGACGGACAAGGGTCCACTGAAGCTTTCTTT
NA TRBJ1-2 NA TRBV6-1 CASSSGGAPGYTF TGTGCCAGCAGTTCGGGGGGGGCGCCTGGCTACACCTTC
once TRBJ1-5 NA TRBV7-2 CASSPGSGVQPQHF TGTGCCAGCAGCCCCGGGTCAGGGGTTCAGCCCCAGCATTTT
NA TRBJ2-6 TRBD1 TRBV6-6 CASSGQGASGANVLTF TGTGCCAGCAGTGGACAGGGCGCCTCTGGGGCCAACGTCCTGACTTTC
NA TRBJ1-1 NA TRBV5-1 CASSREWANTEAFF TGCGCCAGCAGTCGCGAGTGGGCGAACACTGAAGCTTTCTTT
NA TRBJ1-1 NA TRBV29-1 CSAGQRNTEAFF TGCAGCGCCGGACAGCGGAACACTGAAGCTTTCTTT
NA TRBJ1-1 TRBD1 TRBV28 CASSLSQGAGAFF TGTGCCAGCAGTTTAAGCCAGGGGGCCGGGGCTTTCTTT
NA TRBJ1-4 TRBD1 TRBV5-4 CASSLRGTGESEKLFF TGTGCCAGCAGCTTGAGAGGGACAGGGGAATCTGAAAAACTGTTTTTT
NA TRBJ1-4 NA TRBV5-1 CASSGDGGREKLFF TGCGCCAGCAGCGGGGACGGGGGTCGTGAAAAACTGTTTTTT
few TRBJ1-4 NA TRBV14 CASSPGEGWYEKLFF TGTGCCAGCAGTCCCGGGGAGGGGTGGTATGAAAAACTGTTTTTT
NA TRBJ1-2 NA TRBV5-8 CASPPPGAFYGYTF TGTGCCAGCCCTCCACCAGGGGCCTTTTATGGCTACACCTTC
few TRBJ1-6 NA TRBV6-6 CASGITSPLHF TGTGCCTCGGGGATCACCTCACCCCTCCACTTT
NA TRBJ2-3 TRBD2 TRBV6-1 CASSAGLAGVATDTQYF TGTGCCAGCAGTGCAGGACTAGCGGGTGTGGCCACAGATACGCAGTATTTT
NA TRBJ2-3 NA TRBV29-1 CSDRRGDTQYF TGCAGTGACCGGCGCGGAGATACGCAGTATTTT
NA TRBJ2-1 NA TRBV29-1 CSVEQGPNEVDEQFF TGCAGCGTTGAACAGGGCCCCAACGAAGTCGATGAGCAGTTCTTC
NA TRBJ1-2 TRBD1 TRBV5-1 CASSLGTGLVDGYTF TGCGCCAGCAGCTTGGGGACAGGCCTGGTGGATGGCTACACCTTC
few TRBJ2-1 TRBD2 TRBV6-5 CASSYGGGTGHEQFF TGTGCCAGCAGTTACGGGGGAGGGACGGGCCATGAGCAGTTCTTC
NA TRBJ2-1 TRBD2 TRBV19 CASSLTGTSPYNEQFF TGTGCCAGTAGTTTAACCGGGACTAGCCCCTACAATGAGCAGTTCTTC
NA TRBJ2-7 NA TRBV5-1 CASSFWGQGEQYF TGCGCCAGCAGCTTCTGGGGGCAGGGGGAGCAGTACTTC
NA TRBJ2-1 NA TRBV30 CAWSVTGAGGNEQFF TGTGCCTGGAGTGTAACAGGGGCGGGGGGCAATGAGCAGTTCTTC
NA TRBJ1-2 TRBD1 TRBV7-9 CASSQEPHRGNYGYTF TGTGCCAGCAGCCAAGAACCCCACAGGGGCAACTATGGCTACACCTTC
NA TRBJ1-2 TRBD1 TRBV6-5 CASGPRTGNYGYTF TGTGCCAGCGGTCCTAGGACAGGGAACTATGGCTACACCTTC
once TRBJ2-7 NA TRBV5-6 CASSFGQTYEQYF TGTGCCAGCAGCTTCGGACAGACCTACGAGCAGTACTTC
NA TRBJ2-5 NA TRBV7-9 CASSSTSKETQYF TGTGCCAGCAGCTCTACTAGCAAAGAGACCCAGTACTTC
NA TRBJ1-2 TRBD1 TRBV29-1 CSSSGQPYGYTF TGCAGCAGCTCGGGACAGCCCTATGGCTACACCTTC
NA TRBJ2-1 TRBD2 TRBV10-2 CASSGTSGHYIDNEQFF TGCGCCAGCAGCGGGACTAGCGGACACTATATTGACAATGAGCAGTTCTTC
NA TRBJ1-1 NA TRBV19 CASSTYRDMNTEAFF TGTGCCAGTAGTACCTACAGGGATATGAACACTGAAGCTTTCTTT
few TRBJ1-1 NA TRBV4-1 CASSYGTGSEAFF TGCGCCAGCAGCTATGGAACAGGGAGTGAAGCTTTCTTT
NA TRBJ2-5 NA TRBV5-5 CASSLGGKETQYF TGTGCCAGCAGCTTGGGGGGCAAAGAGACCCAGTACTTC
NA TRBJ1-5 NA TRBV7-8 CASSLSGLTLGGNQPQHF TGTGCCAGCAGCCTTAGCGGCCTCACCTTAGGGGGCAATCAGCCCCAGCATTTT
NA TRBJ2-7 TRBD1 TRBV6-6 CASSRPGQGSYEQYF TGTGCCAGCAGTCGTCCGGGACAGGGCTCCTACGAGCAGTACTTC
NA TRBJ2-3 TRBD2 TRBV5-4 CASSLEGTRGTDTQYF TGTGCCAGCAGCTTGGAAGGGACTAGGGGCACAGATACGCAGTATTTT
NA TRBJ1-6 NA TRBV6-1 CASSFRQARGSPLHF TGTGCCAGCAGTTTTAGACAGGCCAGGGGTTCACCCCTCCACTTT
NA TRBJ2-7 TRBD1 TRBV9 CASSPTGGTGVNEQYF TGTGCCAGCAGCCCGACTGGAGGGACAGGAGTTAACGAGCAGTACTTC
NA TRBJ1-2 TRBD1 TRBV4-1 CASSQGTGRNYGYTF TGCGCCAGCAGCCAAGGGACAGGGCGTAATTATGGCTACACCTTC
few TRBJ2-7 NA TRBV5-1 CASSPLGGGYSYEQYF TGCGCCAGCAGCCCCCTAGGGGGGGGGTATTCCTACGAGCAGTACTTC
few TRBJ1-1 TRBD1 TRBV5-5 CASSYEQGALNTEAFF TGTGCCAGCAGCTACGAGCAGGGGGCATTGAACACTGAAGCTTTCTTT
NA TRBJ1-4 TRBD1 TRBV30 CAWSFTGGKNEKLFF TGTGCCTGGAGTTTCACAGGGGGGAAAAATGAAAAACTGTTTTTT
NA TRBJ2-2 NA TRBV2 CASSASRTGELFF TGTGCCAGCAGTGCTAGCAGGACCGGGGAGCTGTTTTTT
NA TRBJ1-2 NA TRBV5-4 CASSLEAENYGYTF TGTGCCAGCAGCTTGGAGGCGGAGAACTATGGCTACACCTTC
NA TRBJ1-2 NA TRBV2 CASNGQNGYTF TGTGCCAGCAACGGACAGAATGGCTACACCTTC
NA TRBJ2-7 TRBD2 TRBV25-1 CASSESTSGRGEQYF TGTGCCAGCAGTGAATCGACTAGCGGGAGGGGCGAGCAGTACTTC
NA TRBJ1-2 NA TRBV6-5 CASSYLREEGYTF TGTGCCAGCAGTTACTTGAGGGAAGAGGGCTACACCTTC
NA TRBJ1-1 NA TRBV13 CASSLTGGTLDTEAFF TGTGCCAGCAGCTTAACCGGGGGAACCTTGGACACTGAAGCTTTCTTT
NA TRBJ2-1 TRBD2 TRBV27 CASSSSGTSGRHEQFF TGTGCCAGCAGTTCTTCCGGGACTAGCGGGAGACATGAGCAGTTCTTC
NA TRBJ2-2 NA TRBV5-1 CASNPGSHTGELFF TGCGCCAGCAACCCGGGGAGCCACACCGGGGAGCTGTTTTTT
NA TRBJ2-7 TRBD2 TRBV6-5 CASSYTGLADTYEQYF TGTGCCAGCAGTTACACCGGACTAGCGGACACCTACGAGCAGTACTTC
once TRBJ1-3 TRBD1 TRBV27 CASSSRGPQGNTIYF TGTGCCAGCAGTTCCAGGGGGCCTCAAGGAAACACCATATATTTT
NA TRBJ2-1 TRBD2 TRBV19 CASSSTTSGPEQFF TGTGCCAGTAGTTCAACGACTAGCGGCCCGGAGCAGTTCTTC